Below, 12 T cell receptor beta chains from the same sample are listed, as sequenced in a study of T cell responses to AZD1222 COVID-19 vaccine. The table came from immunoSEQ multiplex PCR; TCRdb's copy has only in-frame clones and leaves some out. The table lists some 200,000 clones, approximately 95% of them singletons, with roughly 0.99% in the top ten. Material: peripheral blood, obtained 28 days after the second AZD1222 dose. These receptor sequences come from an adult who received the AZD1222 COVID-19 vaccine.

The chain combines TRBV7-3 with TRBJ1-1; TRBD1 might be the D (5 bases). Per the germline V gene, CDR1 is SGHTA and CDR2 is FQGTGA. The V and J ends lost 5 bases and 0 bases respectively, with 10 bases between them. The CDR3 runs to 14 residues. The CDR3 loop reads CASSRDLMNTEAFF. Here the CDR3 DNA reads TGTGCCAGCAGCCGGGACCTGATGAACACTGAAGCTTTCTTT. Drawing the rest from reference TRBV7-3 and TRBJ1-1, the complete variable domain is GAGVSQTPSNKVTEKGKYVELRCDPISGHTALYWYRQSLGQGPEFLIYFQGTGAADDSGLPNDRFFAVRPEGSVSTLKIQRTERGDSAVYLCASSRDLMNTEAFFGQGTRLTVV.

The chain couples TRBV7-3 to TRBJ2-1; 7 nucleotides agree with TRBD2. This CDR3 comprises 18 residues. V lost 4 bases to trimming and J lost 4 bases; unmatched junction nucleotides: 16. Germline CDR1 is SGHTA and CDR2 is FQGTGA. As DNA, the CDR3 is TGTGCCAGCAGCTCTCCTGGACTAGGAGAGGGTCTATACAATGAGCAGTTCTTC. It specifies CASSSPGLGEGLYNEQFF.

The gene calls are TRBV5-1 and TRBJ1-5; D is unresolved. The CDR3 extends over 15 amino acids. Looked up from germline, CDR1 is SGHRS and CDR2 is YFSETQ. V lost 4 bases and J 6 bases, leaving 17 bases between the germline ends. CDR3 in amino acids: CASSLGDYESQPQHF. The CDR3 bases are TGCGCCAGCAGCCTGGGAGATTATGAGAGTCAGCCCCAGCATTTT. The whole variable domain, remainder taken from reference TRBV5-1 and TRBJ1-5, is KAGVTQTPRYLIKTRGQQVTLSCSPISGHRSVSWYQQTPGQGLQFLFEYFSETQRNKGNFPGRFSGRQFSNSRSEMNVSTLELGDSALYLCASSLGDYESQPQHFGDGTRLSIL.

V usage is TRBV12-3 or TRBV12-4 and J usage is TRBJ1-4, with 8 bases identical to TRBD1. J was trimmed by 10 bases and V by 6 bases; bases with no gene match: 4. The CDR3 length is 12 residues. CDR3 sequence reads: CASRPDRGKLFF. DNA for the CDR3: TGTGCCAGCAGGCCAGACAGGGGAAAACTGTTTTTT.

The V call is TRBV6-1, the J call TRBJ2-3, with D perhaps matching TRBD1 (5 bases). CDR1 and CDR2 from the germline V gene are MNHNS and SASEGT. V dropped 2 bases and J dropped 0 bases, with 12 bases sitting between them. The CDR3 length is 16 residues. This chain's CDR3 is CASSENRWISTDTQYF. The CDR3 nucleotides read TGTGCCAGCAGTGAAAACAGGTGGATTAGCACAGATACGCAGTATTTT.

The V and J genes are TRBV9 and TRBJ2-1; 8 bases match TRBD2. From germline, CDR1 is SGDLS and CDR2 YYNGEE. After removal of 0 bases from V and 5 bases from J, the junction contained 1 base not matched to a gene. The CDR3 contains 14 residues. Here the CDR3 DNA reads TGTGCCAGCAGCGTAGGCGGGGGGCACAATGAGCAGTTCTTC. The encoded protein is CASSVGGGHNEQFF.

The chain joins TRBV28 to TRBJ1-1; tentatively, D is TRBD1 (6 bases). Trimming removed 5 bases at V and 1 base at J, with 14 bases between. This CDR3 has 15 amino acids. Per germline, CDR1 MDHEN and CDR2 SYDVKM. The DNA of the CDR3 is TGTGCCAGCAGTCTCCTCGGGGGCGGGAACACTGAAGCTTTCTTT. It is translated as CASSLLGGGNTEAFF.

The V gene is TRBV19, the J gene TRBJ1-2; unclear D gene. This CDR3 contains 11 residues. V lost 9 bases and J 1 base, leaving 6 bases between the germline ends. Germline lookup yields CDR1 LNHDA and CDR2 SQIVND (reference sequence). CDR3 protein: CASHFNYGYTF. In DNA form, the CDR3 reads TGTGCCAGCCATTTTAACTATGGCTACACCTTC.

The chain employs TRBV7-9 and TRBJ1-1, with 8 bases identical to TRBD1. The CDR3 runs to 15 residues. J lost 5 bases, V lost 1 base, and 6 bases had no gene match. Germline V gene lookup returns CDR1 SEHNR and CDR2 FQNEAQ (reference sequence). The CDR3, as DNA: TGTGCCAGCAGCTTAGTAGCAGGGGGCCGGACTGAAGCTTTCTTT. Its translation is CASSLVAGGRTEAFF.

This clone was observed a single time. The chain links TRBV9 to TRBJ1-1; D is unresolved. Trimming pared 0 bases from V and 1 base from J, leaving 10 bases between. Germline CDR1 is SGDLS and CDR2 is YYNGEE. This CDR3 contains 15 residues. Written as DNA, the CDR3 is TGTGCCAGCAGCGTAGATGAGGGAAGGAACACTGAAGCTTTCTTT. Its protein is CASSVDEGRNTEAFF. The full variable domain, with the rest looked up from reference TRBV9 and TRBJ1-1, is DSGVTQTPKHLITATGQRVTLRCSPRSGDLSVYWYQQSLDQGLQFLIQYYNGEERAKGNILERFSAQQFPDLHSELNLSSLELGDSALYFCASSVDEGRNTEAFFGQGTRLTVV.

J is TRBJ1-3 and V is TRBV4-1; maybe TRBD1 (5 bases). Looked up from germline, CDR1 is MGHRA and CDR2 is YSYEKL. V was shortened by 2 bases and J by 1 base, with 15 bases between the two germline ends. The CDR3 consists of 17 residues. The CDR3 DNA is TGCGCCAGCAGCCAACCGGGGGTAACGGTATCTGGAAACACCATATATTTT. It translates to CASSQPGVTVSGNTIYF.

The rearrangement links TRBV9 to TRBJ2-2, with no clear D. The CDR3 spans 14 residues. With 0 bases removed from V and 5 bases from J, the gap between germline ends came to 8 bases. CDR1 and CDR2 from the germline V gene are SGDLS and YYNGEE. The CDR3 reads CASSVARRTGELFF. The CDR3 DNA follows: TGTGCCAGCAGCGTAGCCCGACGTACCGGGGAGCTGTTTTTT.